These T cell receptor beta chains were read from a single sample in a study of brain T cells in children with intractable seizures. The repertoire was sequenced with immunoSEQ multiplex PCR; TCRdb's copy has only in-frame clones and lacks some. The table shows about 350,000 clones, with about 94% occurring only once. The sample here was peripheral blood, taken approximately 5 months after surgery. These receptors came from a boy less than two years old with tuberous sclerosis and intractable seizures. CDR3s include the opening cysteine and the closing phenylalanine or tryptophan. D genes are given only for firm matches. Size is stated for part of the rows, as once, few or many counts, or as a class when the clone is expanded.

d_call	v_call	j_call	clone_size	cdr3_aa	cdr3_nt
TRBD1	TRBV6-5	TRBJ1-5	-	CASSRGQNQPQHF	TGTGCCAGCAGTAGGGGACAGAATCAGCCCCAGCATTTT
-	TRBV6-6	TRBJ1-2	few	CASRPSLNYGYTF	TGTGCCAGCAGACCGTCTCTCAACTATGGCTACACCTTC
TRBD2	TRBV7-9	TRBJ2-1	once	CASSLTPGGTYNEQFF	TGTGCCAGCAGCTTAACTCCGGGGGGGACGTACAATGAGCAGTTCTTC
-	TRBV12-3/TRBV12-4	TRBJ1-1	-	CASSSNKAFF	TGTGCCAGCAGTTCGAACAAAGCTTTCTTT
TRBD1	TRBV7-9	TRBJ1-1	few	CASSPGGVQGTEAFF	TGTGCCAGCAGCCCAGGGGGGGTTCAGGGGACTGAAGCTTTCTTT
-	TRBV2	TRBJ2-2	-	CASSPTGELFF	TGTGCCAGCAGCCCGACCGGGGAGCTGTTTTTT
-	TRBV19	TRBJ2-1	-	CASSIDSVSGQSSYNEQFF	TGTGCCAGTAGTATAGATAGTGTCAGCGGCCAAAGCTCCTACAATGAGCAGTTCTTC
TRBD1	TRBV6-5	TRBJ2-5	-	CASRPQGQETQYF	TGTGCCAGCAGGCCACAGGGGCAAGAGACCCAGTACTTC
TRBD2	TRBV28	TRBJ2-7	-	CASSFLREAHEQYF	TGTGCCAGCAGTTTCTTGCGGGAGGCCCACGAGCAGTACTTC
-	TRBV15	TRBJ2-1	-	CATSRDSPEEEFF	TGTGCCACCAGCAGAGATTCCCCTGAGGAGGAGTTCTTC
-	TRBV6-5	TRBJ2-1	-	CASSYSTNEQFF	TGTGCCAGCAGTTACTCTACCAATGAGCAGTTCTTC
TRBD2	TRBV30	TRBJ2-7	-	CAWVGGDSYEQYF	TGTGCCTGGGTGGGGGGGGACTCCTACGAGCAGTACTTC
TRBD1	TRBV7-6	TRBJ2-7	once	CASSEGQGAYEQYF	TGTGCCAGCAGCGAGGGACAGGGGGCGTACGAGCAGTACTTC
-	TRBV4-1	TRBJ1-3	-	CASSQESGNTIYF	TGCGCCAGCAGCCAAGAGTCTGGAAACACCATATATTTT
-	TRBV19	TRBJ1-1	-	CASSLRTVTEAFF	TGTGCCAGTAGTTTAAGGACCGTAACGGAAGCTTTCTTT
TRBD1	TRBV9	TRBJ2-1	-	CASSGVGGDNYNEQFF	TGTGCCAGCAGCGGGGTAGGGGGCGACAACTACAATGAGCAGTTCTTC
TRBD2	TRBV7-9	TRBJ2-3	-	CASTGGGLQATDTQYF	TGTGCCAGCACCGGGGGGGGACTTCAAGCCACAGATACGCAGTATTTT
-	TRBV5-4	TRBJ2-3	-	CASSKDSPTDTQYF	TGTGCCAGCAGCAAGGACAGTCCTACAGATACGCAGTATTTT
-	TRBV5-4	TRBJ2-3	-	CASSTQRDTQYF	TGTGCCAGCAGCACCCAGCGGGATACGCAGTATTTT
-	TRBV5-1	TRBJ2-1	-	CASSLGGQGAYNEQFF	TGCGCCAGCAGCTTGGGAGGCCAGGGCGCCTACAATGAGCAGTTCTTC
-	TRBV7-2	TRBJ2-5	-	CASSFLGKETQYF	TGTGCCAGCAGCTTTTTGGGAAAAGAGACCCAGTACTTC
-	TRBV3-1/TRBV3-2	TRBJ2-1	once	CASSHTNEQFF	TGTGCCAGCAGCCATACCAATGAGCAGTTCTTC